The next 22 T cell receptor beta chains were all read from a single sample in a study of PD-1 blockade in classical Hodgkin lymphoma. Every one of the patients relapsed after autologous stem cell transplantation (brentuximab vedotin exposure was variable). The assay was immunoSEQ multiplex PCR, and TCRdb's table has in-frame clones only and misses some. The sample lists roughly 140,000 clones; around 73% were seen once. The material sequenced was peripheral blood mononuclear cells (PBMCs), taken before the second cycle of nivolumab. These receptors originate from a human donor with classical Hodgkin lymphoma.

A single count supports this clone. The rearrangement links TRBV2 to TRBJ1-6, with unresolved D. Germline-derived CDR1 and CDR2 are SNHLY and FYNNEI. CDR3 length equals 15 residues. The V end lost 4 bases, the J end lost 0 bases, and 7 bases lay between the germline ends. CDR3 in DNA: TGTGCCAGCAGTGCAGAGAGCTCCTATAATTCACCCCTCCACTTT. The encoded protein is CASSAESSYNSPLHF.

The sample holds many counts of this clone. CDR3 amino acids: CASSFGRDTWGYTF. DNA of the CDR3: TGTGCCAGTAGTTTCGGTCGGGACACCTGGGGCTACACCTTC. The chain employs TRBV19 and TRBJ1-2; TRBD1 is a possible D gene (6 bases). There are 14 residues in the CDR3. Trimming stripped 5 bases from V and 8 bases from J, with 18 bases between. CDR1 and CDR2 from the germline V gene are LNHDA and SQIVND (reference sequence).

The J gene is TRBJ1-5, the V gene TRBV27; D unresolved. Germline assignment: CDR1 MNHEY and CDR2 SMNVEV (reference sequence). The CDR3 is 15 amino acids. V lost 6 bases and J 5 bases, leaving 17 bases between the germline ends. In nucleotides, the CDR3 is TGTGCCAGCAGCCCTATGGACGGGGTTTATCAGCCCCAGCATTTT. This encodes CASSPMDGVYQPQHF.

This clone was seen a few times. CDR3 bases: TGTGCCAGTAGACGAGGAGAATACGCTAACTATGGCTACACCTTC. As protein: CASRRGEYANYGYTF. The chain carries TRBV19 and TRBJ1-2; D remains unclear. This CDR3 has 15 amino acids. Germline V gene data show CDR1 as LNHDA and CDR2 as SQIVND (reference sequence). V dropped 6 bases and J dropped 0 bases, with 14 bases sitting between them.

This chain joins TRBV4-2 and TRBJ2-7; D is unclear. CDR3 length equals 12 residues. Trimming removed 5 bases from V and 4 bases from J, with 9 bases in between. Germline V gives CDR1 LGHNA, CDR2 YNFKEQ. CDR3 sequence reads: CASSLGNYEQYF. The CDR3 bases are TGTGCCAGCAGCTTAGGGAATTACGAGCAGTACTTC.

The V call is TRBV5-4, the J call TRBJ2-1, with 12 bases fitting TRBD2. The CDR3 is 16 residues long. Germline trimming cut 4 bases from V and 8 bases from J; bases unmatched to any gene: 10. The germline V gene has CDR1 SGHNT and CDR2 YYREEE (reference sequence). DNA of the CDR3: TGTGCCAGCAGCCGTCCTAGCGGGGGGGCCTTGGATGAGCAGTTCTTC. Translated, it gives CASSRPSGGALDEQFF. Full variable domain (missing parts from reference TRBV5-4 and TRBJ2-1): ETGVTQSPTHLIKTRGQQVTLRCSSQSGHNTVSWYQQALGQGPQFIFQYYREEENGRGNFPPRFSGLQFPNYSSELNVNALELDDSALYLCASSRPSGGALDEQFFGPGTRLTVL.

The rearrangement links TRBV11-1 to TRBJ1-1; no clear D gene. CDR3 length: 17 amino acids. V shed 2 bases and J shed 5 bases, with 21 bases lying between them. Germline-derived CDR1 and CDR2 are SGHAT and FQDESV (reference sequence). The CDR3 DNA follows: TGTGCCAGCAGCTTACCTTACGACGGACCCTCAAGAACTGAAGCTTTCTTT. It encodes CASSLPYDGPSRTEAFF.

V usage is TRBV7-7 and J usage is TRBJ2-3; possible D gene TRBD2, 7 bases. Germline CDR1 SSHAT, CDR2 FNYEAQ (reference sequence). V lost 6 bases and J lost 5, with 15 bases in between. The CDR3 is 14 amino acids. The CDR3 DNA follows: TGTGCCAGCAGTTCTGGGAGGGGGGGAGATACGCAGTATTTT. It encodes CASSSGRGGDTQYF. The full variable domain, in which reference TRBV7-7 and TRBJ2-3 provide the parts outside the CDR3, is GAGVSQSPRYKVTKRGQDVTLRCDPISSHATLYWYQQALGQGPEFLTYFNYEAQPDKSGLPSDRFSAERPEGSISTLTIQRTEQRDSAMYRCASSSGRGGDTQYFGPGTRLTVL.

The chain employs TRBV2 and TRBJ2-1; D uncertain. The CDR3 is 14 residues long. V was shortened by 6 bases and J by 4 bases, with 13 bases between the two germline ends. Per germline, CDR1 SNHLY and CDR2 FYNNEI. This chain's CDR3 is CASRDLEGYNEQFF. CDR3 in DNA: TGTGCCAGCAGGGACCTAGAAGGATACAATGAGCAGTTCTTC.

The gene calls are TRBV19 and TRBJ2-7, with 8 bases that match TRBD2. This CDR3 is built from 15 residues. V trimming: 7 bases; J trimming: 5 bases; junction bases outside the gene matches: 13. Germline V lookup: CDR1 LNHDA, CDR2 SQIVND (reference sequence). CDR3 coding DNA: TGTGCCAGTACCGCTAGCGGGCCCTCCTACCACGAGCAGTACTTC. Translation: CASTASGPSYHEQYF.

The rearrangement links TRBV19 to TRBJ2-5, with D possibly being TRBD2 (6 bases). Trimming pared 4 bases from V and 1 base from J, leaving 10 bases between. The CDR3 loop spans 14 amino acids. Germline CDR1 is LNHDA and CDR2 is SQIVND (reference sequence). Written as DNA, the CDR3 is TGTGCCAGTAGTACGACTAGGTTCCAAGAGACCCAGTACTTC. This sequence encodes CASSTTRFQETQYF.

The chain combines TRBV5-5 with TRBJ1-1, with 8 bases that match TRBD1. The CDR3 sequence is 14 residues long. With 3 bases clipped from V and 1 base from J, the junction kept 2 bases outside the gene matches. Germline CDR1 SGHKS, CDR2 YYEKEE (reference sequence). The CDR3 coding sequence is TGTGCCAGCAGCTGGGGACAGGCGAACACTGAAGCTTTCTTT. It codes for CASSWGQANTEAFF.

The chain combines TRBV5-6 with TRBJ1-2; 7 nucleotides align to TRBD1. The germline gives CDR1 SGHDT, CDR2 YYEEEE. There are 12 residues in the CDR3. The trim removed 2 bases at V and 9 bases at J, leaving 4 bases unmatched. In nucleotides, the CDR3 is TGTGCCAGCAGCTTTAGGGGGCCGAGCTACACCTTC. The encoded protein is CASSFRGPSYTF.

This clone was detected only once. The chain recombines TRBV7-6 with TRBJ2-5; possibly TRBD2 for D (6 bases). CDR3 size: 16 residues. In germline, CDR1 is SGHVS, CDR2 FNYEAQ. The V end was cut by 2 bases, the J end by 3 bases, with 16 bases between. CDR3 nucleotides: TGTGCCAGCAGCTTACTGACCGGCGGGGTAGAAGAGACCCAGTACTTC. Translating gives CASSLLTGGVEETQYF.

This rearrangement joins TRBV10-3 to TRBJ2-5; D assignment may be TRBD1 or TRBD2 (5 bases each). Germline lookup yields CDR1 ENHRY and CDR2 SYGVKD. Trimming pared 2 bases from V and 4 bases from J, leaving 8 bases between. The CDR3 extends over 13 amino acids. CDR3 region: CAISEGGGETQYF. The CDR3 bases are TGTGCCATCAGTGAGGGTGGGGGAGAGACCCAGTACTTC.

The chain carries TRBV7-2 and TRBJ2-1; TRBD2 matches at 7 bases. CDR1 is SGHTA and CDR2 is FQGNSA in the germline V gene. With 5 bases clipped from V and 2 bases from J, the junction kept 6 bases outside the gene matches. This CDR3 spans 15 amino acids. CDR3 DNA: TGTGCCAGCAGCCTCTCGCGGGGGACCTACAATGAGCAGTTCTTC. It specifies CASSLSRGTYNEQFF.

This chain uses TRBV6-1 with TRBJ2-3, with TRBD2 as a possible D gene (7 bases). V was shortened by 11 bases and J by 8 bases, with 11 bases between the two germline ends. Germline CDR1 MNHNS, CDR2 SASEGT. The CDR3 consists of 10 residues. CDR3 protein: CAGGGGTQYF. CDR3 nucleotides: TGTGCCGGGGGGGGCGGTACGCAGTATTTT.

This rearrangement joins TRBV28 to TRBJ2-3, with 10 bases that match TRBD2. Germline V gene sequence: CDR1 MDHEN, CDR2 SYDVKM. This CDR3 is 18 amino acids long. J lost 5 bases, V lost 3 bases, and 14 bases had no gene match. CDR3 loop: CASSFVMGSGRAGDTQYF. As DNA, the CDR3 is TGTGCCAGCAGTTTTGTAATGGGGAGCGGGAGGGCCGGAGATACGCAGTATTTT.

This rearrangement joins TRBV5-1 to TRBJ1-6, with D possibly being TRBD1 (5 bases). Germline values: CDR1 SGHRS, CDR2 YFSETQ. The length of the CDR3 is 15 residues. The V gene lost 4 bases and the J gene lost 10 bases, with 18 bases spanning the gap. The CDR3 here is CASSRDALGESPLHF. The CDR3 DNA follows: TGCGCCAGCAGCCGGGACGCCCTCGGAGAATCACCCCTCCACTTT.

This chain connects TRBV7-2 to TRBJ2-5, with D possibly being TRBD1 (5 bases). Germline V gives CDR1 SGHTA, CDR2 FQGNSA. V lost 1 base to trimming and J lost 1 base, with 13 bases between them. The CDR3 is made up of 16 amino acids. CDR3 amino acids: CASSLVSTVLQETQYF. CDR3 DNA sequence: TGTGCCAGCAGCTTAGTTTCGACAGTGCTCCAAGAGACCCAGTACTTC.

V and J are TRBV9 and TRBJ2-3; D gene unclear. The length of the CDR3 is 17 residues. V shed 0 bases and J shed 0 bases, with 14 bases lying between them. From germline, CDR1 is SGDLS and CDR2 YYNGEE. This CDR3 reads CASSVAPQAGSTDTQYF. CDR3 nucleotides: TGTGCCAGCAGCGTAGCCCCCCAGGCAGGTAGCACAGATACGCAGTATTTT.

The rearrangement uses TRBV7-9 and TRBJ1-1; 9 nucleotides align to TRBD1. The CDR3 has 16 residues. V lost 2 bases and J lost 1; bases outside the gene matches: 5. Germline V lookup: CDR1 SEHNR, CDR2 FQNEAQ (reference sequence). The chain's CDR3 is CASSLWGTGTNTEAFF. The CDR3, as DNA: TGTGCCAGCAGCTTATGGGGGACAGGGACGAACACTGAAGCTTTCTTT.